The 11 T cell receptor beta chains below come from one sample, sequenced in a study of control samples from healthy donors and cancer patients (dated by TCRdb to 2018 to 2021). Library preparation employed the immunoSEQ multiplex PCR assay. TCRdb retrieved this table from immuneACCESS and kept in-frame rearrangements only. Not all clones are present; in checked studies, unresolved V genes account for under half, and no reason is known for the remainder. The sample profile shows 75,000 to 80,000 clones; around 86% of them were found once. Jointly, the top ten make up roughly a tenth of the sample. What was sequenced was PBMCs. All receptors come from a woman between 50 and 59 years old with colorectal cancer.

The rearrangement links TRBV5-1 to TRBJ2-3, with TRBD2 matching 15 bases. J gave up 6 bases and V 4 bases, and 9 bases lay outside the gene matches. Germline assignment: CDR1 SGHRS and CDR2 YFSETQ. The CDR3 consists of 17 residues. The CDR3 here is CASSLDPGTSGGDTQYF. The CDR3 DNA is TGCGCCAGCAGCCTAGACCCCGGGACTAGCGGGGGGGATACGCAGTATTTT.

The V and J genes are TRBV7-2 and TRBJ2-3, with TRBD2 as a possible D gene (6 bases). The CDR3 is made up of 15 amino acids. In germline, CDR1 is SGHTA, CDR2 FQGNSA. Trimming left V 2 bases short and J 2 bases short, with 11 bases between. The CDR3 loop is CASSLMLRDTDTQYF. In nucleotides, the CDR3 is TGTGCCAGCAGCTTAATGCTGCGGGACACAGATACGCAGTATTTT.

V and J are TRBV7-2 and TRBJ1-1, with 7 bases identical to TRBD1. In germline, CDR1 is SGHTA, CDR2 FQGNSA. V trimming: 6 bases; J trimming: 3 bases; junction bases outside the gene matches: 4. This CDR3 spans 13 amino acids. The CDR3 spells CASRWQGDTEAFF. As DNA, the CDR3 is TGTGCCAGCAGATGGCAGGGGGACACTGAAGCTTTCTTT.

The rearrangement links TRBV2 to TRBJ2-1; D not certain. CDR1 is SNHLY, CDR2 FYNNEI, per germline. This CDR3 is built from 13 residues. The V gene lost 6 bases and the J gene lost 4 bases, with 10 bases spanning the gap. CDR3 protein: CASRARVYNEQFF. CDR3 bases: TGTGCCAGCAGGGCCCGAGTTTACAATGAGCAGTTCTTC.

V gene TRBV3-1 (or the pseudogene TRBV3-2) combines with J gene TRBJ1-1; no firm D call. CDR1 and CDR2 (germline): LGHDT, YNNKEL (reference sequence). CDR3 length: 14 residues. The germline V and J ends were trimmed by 1 base and 6 bases, with 12 bases remaining between them. Written as DNA, the CDR3 is TGTGCCAGCAGCCAAGTAACGGGGAATGCTGAAGCTTTCTTT. Protein sequence: CASSQVTGNAEAFF.

This chain links TRBV6-2 or TRBV6-3 with TRBJ1-5; weak D call: TRBD1 (6 bases). Per germline, CDR1 MNHEY and CDR2 SVGEGT. The CDR3 is 15 amino acids. The ends were cut back, 6 bases at V and 5 bases at J, with 17 bases in the middle. This CDR3 reads CASSRVGTQYQPQHF. The CDR3 DNA reads as TGTGCCAGCAGCCGTGTCGGGACACAATATCAGCCCCAGCATTTT.

The rearrangement uses TRBV11-3 and TRBJ2-5; D is undetermined. V lost 1 base and J 5 bases, leaving 8 bases between the germline ends. Germline V gene lookup returns CDR1 SGHNT and CDR2 YENEEA. This CDR3 comprises 13 residues. CDR3 residues: CASSLGPRETQYF. The CDR3 DNA sequence: TGTGCCAGCAGCTTAGGCCCCCGGGAGACCCAGTACTTC.

The chain uses TRBV15 and TRBJ2-3; either TRBD1 or TRBD2 may supply D (5 bases each). V was shortened by 0 bases and J by 6 bases, with 25 bases between the two germline ends. CDR1 and CDR2 from the germline V gene are LNHNV and YYDKDF (reference sequence). This CDR3 is built from 19 residues. CDR3 nucleotides: TGTGCCACCAGCAGAGATCGGGGCAGGGAAGGCCTTCTGGTGGATACGCAGTATTTT. Translation: CATSRDRGREGLLVDTQYF. Full variable domain (missing parts from reference TRBV15 and TRBJ2-3): DAMVIQNPRYQVTQFGKPVTLSCSQTLNHNVMYWYQQKSSQAPKLLFHYYDKDFNNEADTPDNFQSRRPNTSFCFLDIRSPGLGDTAMYLCATSRDRGREGLLVDTQYFGPGTRLTVL.

This sequence joins TRBV9 and TRBJ2-5; 9 bases agree with TRBD2. The ends lost 0 bases at V and 4 bases at J; junction bases unmatched: 4. The V gene's germline CDR1 is SGDLS and CDR2 YYNGEE. The length of the CDR3 is 15 residues. CDR3 nucleotide sequence: TGTGCCAGCAGCGTAGATAGCGGGGGTGGAGAGACCCAGTACTTC. Translation gives CASSVDSGGGETQYF.

The table lists this clone with a few counts. Written as DNA, the CDR3 is TGCGCCAGCAGCTTGGACGGACAGGGAAAACCCCAGCATTTT. Encoded protein: CASSLDGQGKPQHF. V is TRBV5-1 and J is TRBJ1-5; 8 bases are shared with TRBD1. Trimming took 0 bases from V and 10 from J; bases not matched to a gene: 6. The germline CDR1 and CDR2 sequences are SGHRS and YFSETQ. The CDR3 is made up of 14 amino acids.

The V gene is TRBV7-3, the J gene TRBJ1-1; possible D gene TRBD1, 5 bases. The CDR3 spans 13 residues. The V gene lost 2 bases and the J gene lost 7 bases, with 11 bases spanning the gap. Germline V gene sequence: CDR1 SGHTA, CDR2 FQGTGA. CDR3 in DNA: TGTGCCAGCAGCTTACGTCAGGGCGTTGAAGCTTTCTTT. This translates into CASSLRQGVEAFF. The whole variable domain, remainder taken from reference TRBV7-3 and TRBJ1-1, is GAGVSQTPSNKVTEKGKYVELRCDPISGHTALYWYRQSLGQGPEFLIYFQGTGAADDSGLPNDRFFAVRPEGSVSTLKIQRTERGDSAVYLCASSLRQGVEAFFGQGTRLTVV.